The 25 T cell receptor beta chains reported below all come from one sample, sequenced in a study of blood T cell repertoires in COVID-19 (dated by TCRdb to between 2020 and 2021). Library preparation employed the immunoSEQ multiplex PCR assay. TCRdb limited this immuneACCESS table to in-frame rearrangements with V and J called. A share of clones is missing; checked studies link under half to unresolved V genes, and the rest is unexplained. The sample contains 150,000 to 200,000 clones, 89% of them found a single time. The ten largest clones add up to 2.5% to 3.5% of the sample. Sequenced: peripheral blood. Receptors originate from a man aged 60 to 75 with acute or convalescent COVID-19.

The chain recombines TRBV7-2 with TRBJ2-7; D not certain. CDR1 is SGHTA, CDR2 FQGNSA, per germline. This CDR3 region has 13 residues. V was cut by 5 bases and J by 0 bases, with 8 bases left in between. The CDR3 DNA follows: TGTGCCAGCAGCCCCCTTCCCTCCTACGAGCAGTACTTC. Translating it yields CASSPLPSYEQYF. Full variable domain (outside the CDR3, taken from reference TRBV7-2 and TRBJ2-7): GAGVSQSPSNKVTEKGKDVELRCDPISGHTALYWYRQSLGQGLEFLIYFQGNSAPDKSGLPSDRFSAERTGGSVSTLTIQRTQQEDSAVYLCASSPLPSYEQYFGPGTRLTVT.

The V gene is TRBV5-1, the J gene TRBJ2-7; TRBD2 might be the D (5 bases). V lost 5 bases and J lost 4, with 19 bases in between. The CDR3 totals 15 residues. CDR1 and CDR2 from the germline V gene are SGHRS and YFSETQ. The CDR3 DNA sequence: TGCGCCAGCAGGCCGGGAACTCTAAAACCATACGAGCAGTACTTC. The encoded protein is CASRPGTLKPYEQYF.

The gene calls are TRBV6-5 and TRBJ1-2; D remains unclear. This CDR3 has 12 residues. Germline V gene sequence: CDR1 MNHEY, CDR2 SVGAGI. V shed 7 bases and J shed 3 bases, with 9 bases lying between them. The CDR3 sequence is CASIPQYYGYTF. In DNA form, the CDR3 reads TGTGCCAGCATTCCCCAGTACTATGGCTACACCTTC.

This sequence joins TRBV10-2 and TRBJ1-2; 7 bases match TRBD1. CDR3 length: 16 amino acids. CDR1 and CDR2 (germline): WSHSY, SAAADI. Trimming removed 3 bases from V and 4 bases from J; junction bases left unmatched: 11. The CDR3 DNA reads as TGCGCCAGCAGTGATTCGACAGGGAGAAGGGTCTATGGCTACACCTTC. Translating gives CASSDSTGRRVYGYTF.

This rearrangement joins TRBV7-2 to TRBJ2-7, with D hard to call. The length of the CDR3 is 11 residues. The V end lost 1 base, the J end lost 6 bases, and 4 bases lay between the germline ends. The germline gives CDR1 SGHTA, CDR2 FQGNSA. The CDR3 loop is CASSLVAEQYF. The CDR3 DNA follows: TGTGCCAGCAGCTTAGTGGCCGAGCAGTACTTC.

J is TRBJ2-1 and V is TRBV29-1; no reliable D call. The CDR3 is 14 amino acids. Germline values: CDR1 SQVTM, CDR2 ANQGSEA. Trimming removed 4 bases at V and 0 bases at J, with 10 bases between. CDR3: CSVVWFSSYNEQFF. Written as DNA, the CDR3 is TGCAGCGTTGTGTGGTTTAGCTCCTACAATGAGCAGTTCTTC.

The chain links TRBV11-2 to TRBJ1-6; 9 bases map to TRBD1. The CDR3 loop spans 14 amino acids. The V gene's germline CDR1 is SGHAT and CDR2 FQNNGV. J gave up 11 bases and V 5 bases, and 7 bases lay outside the gene matches. CDR3 sequence (DNA): TGTGCCAGCAGCAACCCGGGACAGGGCACACCCCTCCACTTT. Protein: CASSNPGQGTPLHF. The full variable domain, rest sourced from reference TRBV11-2 and TRBJ1-6, is EAGVAQSPRYKIIEKRQSVAFWCNPISGHATLYWYQQILGQGPKLLIQFQNNGVVDDSQLPKDRFSAERLKGVDSTLKIQPAKLEDSAVYLCASSNPGQGTPLHFGNGTRLTVT.

The chain employs TRBV19 and TRBJ1-1, with 8 bases aligning to TRBD1. From germline, CDR1 is LNHDA and CDR2 SQIVND (reference sequence). V dropped 8 bases and J dropped 5; count of bases not matched to a gene: 10. The CDR3 loop spans 14 amino acids. The CDR3 spells CASLDRALVTEAFF. CDR3 DNA sequence: TGTGCCAGTCTGGACAGGGCCCTCGTGACTGAAGCTTTCTTT.

The chain uses TRBV18 and TRBJ1-2, with a tentative D call TRBD1 (5 bases). The CDR3 extends over 16 amino acids. Trimming cost V 3 bases and J 1 base, with 15 bases left between them. Germline V CDR1 and CDR2: KGHSH, LQKENI. The CDR3 region is CASSPNPGEVNYGYTF. DNA of the CDR3: TGTGCCAGCTCACCTAACCCGGGGGAGGTTAACTATGGCTACACCTTC.

The chain has TRBV28 and TRBJ1-2; D call uncertain. Germline V gives CDR1 MDHEN, CDR2 SYDVKM. The V and J ends lost 2 bases and 0 bases respectively, with 10 bases between them. The CDR3 loop spans 15 amino acids. The CDR3 DNA is TGTGCCAGCAGTTTAGTAACAGCCTCTAACTATGGCTACACCTTC. Translating gives CASSLVTASNYGYTF.

The chain recombines TRBV19 with TRBJ2-2; a weak D match, TRBD1 (6 bases). This CDR3 is 14 amino acids long. Germline CDR1 reads LNHDA; CDR2 reads SQIVND (reference sequence). The germline V and J ends were trimmed by 8 bases and 6 bases, with 16 bases remaining between them. This CDR3 is CASYNYRDAGELFF. Here the CDR3 DNA reads TGTGCCAGTTATAATTACAGGGACGCCGGGGAGCTGTTTTTT.

V is TRBV7-2 and J is TRBJ1-1; D is uncertain. V shed 6 bases and J shed 11 bases, with 13 bases lying between them. The CDR3 consists of 11 residues. Per the germline V gene, CDR1 is SGHTA and CDR2 is FQGNSA. The CDR3: CASRVTWEAFF. CDR3 coding DNA: TGTGCCAGCAGGGTCACTTGGGAGGCTTTCTTT. Looking up the rest from reference TRBV7-2 and TRBJ1-1 gives the full variable domain: GAGVSQSPSNKVTEKGKDVELRCDPISGHTALYWYRQSLGQGLEFLIYFQGNSAPDKSGLPSDRFSAERTGGSVSTLTIQRTQQEDSAVYLCASRVTWEAFFGQGTRLTVV.

CDR3 DNA: TGCAGCGTTGAAGATGGGGGGGGTAGCACCCACGAGCAGTACTTC. Its protein product is CSVEDGGGSTHEQYF. The V and J genes are TRBV29-1 and TRBJ2-7; 7 bases map to TRBD2. The CDR3 runs to 15 residues. Germline values: CDR1 SQVTM, CDR2 ANQGSEA. The V segment lost 0 bases and the J segment 5 bases; nucleotides outside the gene matches: 10.

The V gene is TRBV12-5, the J gene TRBJ2-7, with 7 bases fitting TRBD1. Looked up from germline, CDR1 is LGHNT and CDR2 is FRNRAP. The ends lost 6 bases at V and 5 bases at J; junction bases unmatched: 7. CDR3 length: 13 residues. The CDR3 sequence is CASGSTGPHEQYF. The CDR3 bases are TGTGCTAGTGGGTCGACAGGGCCCCACGAGCAGTACTTC.

This clone was seen once. The chain links TRBV27 to TRBJ1-2; TRBD1 agrees at 9 bases. The germline gives CDR1 MNHEY, CDR2 SMNVEV (reference sequence). The CDR3 totals 17 residues. V trimming: 1 base; J trimming: 7 bases; junction bases outside the gene matches: 13. The CDR3 reads CASSLFSVGQGLRGYTF. The CDR3 nucleotides read TGTGCCAGCAGTTTATTCAGCGTTGGACAGGGGTTACGTGGCTACACCTTC.

The CDR3: CASSQDLGSRNEKLFF. The DNA of the CDR3 is TGTGCCAGCAGCCAAGATTTGGGCAGTAGAAATGAAAAACTGTTTTTT. The chain carries TRBV4-2 and TRBJ1-4; D remains ambiguous. Trimming took off 0 bases at V and 5 bases at J, with 13 bases between the two ends. This CDR3 spans 16 amino acids. Germline V gives CDR1 LGHNA, CDR2 YNFKEQ.

The gene calls are TRBV5-1 and TRBJ1-1; tentative D call: TRBD1 (6 bases). Germline V gives CDR1 SGHRS, CDR2 YFSETQ. The CDR3 has 15 amino acids. Trimming took 7 bases from V and 1 from J, leaving 17 bases between them. CDR3 region: CASGRTGNSNTEAFF. The CDR3 bases are TGCGCCAGCGGACGAACAGGGAATTCGAACACTGAAGCTTTCTTT.

J is TRBJ1-5 and V is TRBV4-3; 7 bases are a match to TRBD1. The CDR3 is made up of 16 amino acids. In germline, CDR1 is LGHNA, CDR2 YSLEER. V gave up 2 bases and J gave up 0 bases; unmatched junction bases: 4. CDR3 protein: CASSQSTGNSNQPQHF. The CDR3 region has the DNA TGCGCCAGCAGCCAATCGACAGGGAATAGCAATCAGCCCCAGCATTTT.

The chain joins TRBV4-1 to TRBJ2-3, with a weak D call TRBD1 (6 bases). This CDR3 has 18 amino acids. In germline, CDR1 is MGHRA, CDR2 YSYEKL. V was trimmed by 4 bases and J by 0 bases, leaving 20 bases between them. CDR3 DNA: TGCGCCAGCAGCCTTTCCGGGACACCCCTTTCTAGCACAGATACGCAGTATTTT. Encoded protein: CASSLSGTPLSSTDTQYF.

The DNA for the CDR3 is TGTGCCAGTAGTTGGGACAGGAATGAAAAACTGTTTTTT. Encoded protein: CASSWDRNEKLFF. The gene calls are TRBV19 and TRBJ1-4; 8 nucleotides agree with TRBD1. Germline CDR1 LNHDA, CDR2 SQIVND (reference sequence). Germline trimming cut 5 bases from V and 5 bases from J; bases unmatched to any gene: 1. The CDR3 spans 13 residues.

The chain recombines TRBV6-6 with TRBJ1-3, with no clear D. Germline CDR1 MNHNY, CDR2 SVGAGI (reference sequence). The length of the CDR3 is 12 residues. The ends were cut back, 4 bases at V and 2 bases at J, with 3 bases in the middle. CDR3 sequence reads: CASSSAGNTIYF. CDR3 nucleotides: TGTGCCAGCAGTTCCGCTGGAAACACCATATATTTT.

This clone came up once. The chain is built from TRBV6-5 and TRBJ2-7; 8 bases align to TRBD1. The CDR3 has 14 residues. Germline V gene data show CDR1 as MNHEY and CDR2 as SVGAGI. Unmatched junction bases numbered 4, after V lost 6 bases and J lost 0 bases. The CDR3 reads CASRWDRSSYEQYF. The DNA of the CDR3 is TGTGCCAGCAGGTGGGACAGGTCCTCCTACGAGCAGTACTTC.

In DNA form, the CDR3 reads TGCGCCAGCAGCCAAGATAGGGGGTCAAGGTATAATTCACCCCTCCACTTT. Its translation: CASSQDRGSRYNSPLHF. The J gene is TRBJ1-6, the V gene TRBV4-3; the D gene is possibly TRBD1 (6 bases). The germline gives CDR1 LGHNA, CDR2 YSLEER. V dropped 0 bases and J dropped 4 bases, with 13 bases sitting between them. The CDR3 length is 17 residues.

A word on this clone: Additional DNA sequences in this sample encode the identical CDR3. The chain recombines TRBV5-1 with TRBJ1-5; D is perhaps TRBD1 (5 bases). Germline values: CDR1 SGHRS, CDR2 YFSETQ. The CDR3 extends over 14 amino acids. Trimming took off 4 bases at V and 2 bases at J, with 10 bases between the two ends. CDR3 DNA: TGCGCCAGCAGCCCCGGAGGGGGCAATCAGCCCCAGCATTTT. Translated, it gives CASSPGGGNQPQHF.

V gene TRBV18 combines with J gene TRBJ1-1, with D tentatively TRBD1 (5 bases). The CDR3 is made up of 13 amino acids. The germline V and J ends were trimmed by 6 bases and 4 bases, with 12 bases remaining between them. Per germline, CDR1 KGHSH and CDR2 LQKENI. The chain's CDR3 is CASSTRQGTEAFF. The CDR3 DNA reads as TGTGCCAGCTCTACCAGGCAGGGCACTGAAGCTTTCTTT.